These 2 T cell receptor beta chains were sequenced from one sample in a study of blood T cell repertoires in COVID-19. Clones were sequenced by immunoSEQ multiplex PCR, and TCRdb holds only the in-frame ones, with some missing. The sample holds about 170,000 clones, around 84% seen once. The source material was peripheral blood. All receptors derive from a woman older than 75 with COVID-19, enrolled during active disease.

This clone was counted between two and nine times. The CDR3 sequence: CASSWRLAGGTSSYEQYF. The CDR3 DNA follows: TGTGCCAGCAGCTGGAGACTAGCGGGAGGCACAAGCTCCTACGAGCAGTACTTC. The chain links TRBV11-2 to TRBJ2-7; 13 bases are shared with TRBD2. Trimming took 4 bases from V and 0 from J; bases not matched to a gene: 9. The germline gives CDR1 SGHAT, CDR2 FQNNGV. The CDR3 extends over 18 amino acids.

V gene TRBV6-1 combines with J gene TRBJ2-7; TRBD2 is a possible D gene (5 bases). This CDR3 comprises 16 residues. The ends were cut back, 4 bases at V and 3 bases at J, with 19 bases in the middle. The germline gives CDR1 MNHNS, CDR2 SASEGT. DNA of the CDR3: TGTGCCAGCAGTGCTGAAGGGTCAGCGGTAAACTACGAGCAGTACTTC. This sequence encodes CASSAEGSAVNYEQYF.